This entry lists 22 T cell receptor beta chains sequenced from one sample in a study of vaccination and CD4 T cells after COVID-19. Treatment noted: roughly 11-day PBMC culture with coronavirus spike peptide pools or control peptides (ViraFEST assay). Their antigens remain unidentified. An Oncomine TCR Beta short-read assay was used to sequence the DNA from cultured CD4+ T cells. MiXCR, run by TCRdb on the PCR reads, gives a single entry per CDR3 protein. The repertoire holds approximately 26,000 distinct CDR3 sequences, with around 66% as singletons. Sequenced material: CD4+ T cells from blood, cultured in vitro. These receptors all stem from a human donor who had recovered from COVID-19.

This chain connects TRBV15 to TRBJ2-3, with D possibly matching TRBD2 (6 bases). CDR1 and CDR2 from the germline V gene are LNHNV and YYDKDF (reference sequence). The CDR3 contains 15 residues. Trimming shortened V by 3 bases and J by 2 bases, and 12 bases separated the two germline ends. The DNA of the CDR3 is TGTGCCACCAGCAGTGAATGGACTACCACAGATACGCAGTATTTT. It specifies CATSSEWTTTDTQYF.

V and J are TRBV19 and TRBJ2-1; 8 nucleotides line up with TRBD2. The CDR3 loop spans 16 amino acids. Germline V gene data show CDR1 as LNHDA and CDR2 as SQIVND (reference sequence). The V and J ends lost 7 bases and 6 bases, in that order; junction bases with no gene match: 14. CDR3 residues: CASTDGVASGPNEQFF. The CDR3 DNA follows: TGTGCCAGTACCGATGGGGTGGCTAGCGGGCCCAATGAGCAGTTCTTC.

The rearrangement uses TRBV15 and TRBJ1-5; weak D call: TRBD1 (5 bases). The V gene's germline CDR1 is LNHNV and CDR2 YYDKDF (reference sequence). This CDR3 contains 16 residues. Trimming left V 1 base short and J 4 bases short, with 14 bases between. CDR3 DNA: TGTGCCACCAGCAGAGTGGAGGGGCCGTCGAATCAGCCCCAGCATTTT. This encodes CATSRVEGPSNQPQHF.

The gene calls are TRBV6-1 and TRBJ2-2, with unresolved D. Germline CDR1 reads MNHNS; CDR2 reads SASEGT. There are 15 residues in the CDR3. The V gene lost 2 bases and the J gene lost 0 bases, with 7 bases spanning the gap. CDR3 sequence: CASSERQTNTGELFF. In DNA form, the CDR3 reads TGTGCCAGCAGTGAACGTCAGACGAACACCGGGGAGCTGTTTTTT.

The chain links TRBV7-2 to TRBJ1-1, with D perhaps TRBD1 (5 bases). The CDR3 consists of 14 residues. Looked up from germline, CDR1 is SGHTA and CDR2 is FQGNSA. V was trimmed by 1 base and J by 7 bases, leaving 13 bases between them. CDR3 nucleotides: TGTGCCAGCAGCTTAGTGTACAGGTCGGATGAAGCTTTCTTT. Its translation: CASSLVYRSDEAFF. Looking up the rest from reference TRBV7-2 and TRBJ1-1 gives the full variable domain: GAGVSQSPSNKVTEKGKDVELRCDPISGHTALYWYRQSLGQGLEFLIYFQGNSAPDKSGLPSDRFSAERTGGSVSTLTIQRTQQEDSAVYLCASSLVYRSDEAFFGQGTRLTVV.

The chain uses TRBV5-1 and TRBJ2-5; TRBD2 is a possible D gene (6 bases). Deletions cut 4 bases from V and 5 bases from J, with 18 bases between. The CDR3 covers 15 residues. Germline V lookup: CDR1 SGHRS, CDR2 YFSETQ. Written as DNA, the CDR3 is TGCGCCAGCAGCCCTACTAGCCCCCAGGCGGAGACCCAGTACTTC. Translating it yields CASSPTSPQAETQYF. Drawing the rest from reference TRBV5-1 and TRBJ2-5, the complete variable domain is KAGVTQTPRYLIKTRGQQVTLSCSPISGHRSVSWYQQTPGQGLQFLFEYFSETQRNKGNFPGRFSGRQFSNSRSEMNVSTLELGDSALYLCASSPTSPQAETQYFGPGTRLLVL.

The rearrangement links TRBV20-1 to TRBJ1-3; no clear D. From germline, CDR1 is DFQATT and CDR2 SNEGSKA (reference sequence). The CDR3 is 16 residues long. Trimming cost V 1 base and J 1 base, with 14 bases left between them. The CDR3 DNA sequence: TGCAGTGCTAGAGCTAACTCGGGGATTTCTGGAAACACCATATATTTT. This sequence encodes CSARANSGISGNTIYF.

The V and J genes are TRBV29-1 and TRBJ1-2, with D perhaps matching TRBD1 (5 bases). Germline CDR1 reads SQVTM; CDR2 reads ANQGSEA. V was trimmed by 4 bases and J by 8 bases, leaving 17 bases between them. The CDR3 is made up of 13 amino acids. The DNA for the CDR3 is TGCAGCGTTGGAATAATGGCAGGGCAAGGCTACACCTTC. Residues: CSVGIMAGQGYTF.

The V and J genes are TRBV7-2 and TRBJ2-7; no firm D call. The germline V and J ends were trimmed by 0 bases and 3 bases, with 9 bases remaining between them. CDR3 length: 14 residues. CDR1 is SGHTA and CDR2 is FQGNSA in the germline V gene. CDR3 sequence reads: CASSLAPFGYEQYF. CDR3 sequence (DNA): TGTGCCAGCAGCTTAGCGCCCTTTGGCTACGAGCAGTACTTC. Together with reference TRBV7-2 and TRBJ2-7, the CDR3 gives the full variable domain: GAGVSQSPSNKVTEKGKDVELRCDPISGHTALYWYRQSLGQGLEFLIYFQGNSAPDKSGLPSDRFSAERTGGSVSTLTIQRTQQEDSAVYLCASSLAPFGYEQYFGPGTRLTVT.

There are a few counts of this clonotype. This chain links TRBV19 with TRBJ1-1; 9 bases are a match to TRBD1. J lost 7 bases, V lost 4 bases, and 16 bases had no gene match. The V gene's germline CDR1 is LNHDA and CDR2 SQIVND (reference sequence). The CDR3 covers 17 residues. In DNA, the CDR3 is TGTGCCAGTAGTACTTCACCTTGGGGGACAGGGCTTAGTGAAGCTTTCTTT. Its translation: CASSTSPWGTGLSEAFF.

This clonotype appeared a single time. This sequence joins TRBV6-1 and TRBJ1-5; D perhaps matches TRBD1 (6 bases). Trimming left V 6 bases short and J 3 bases short, with 18 bases between. In germline, CDR1 is MNHNS, CDR2 SASEGT. CDR3 size: 16 residues. The CDR3 spells CASSRAPGGPNQPQHF. The CDR3 bases are TGTGCCAGCAGCCGAGCCCCGGGGGGGCCCAATCAGCCCCAGCATTTT.

This chain links TRBV29-1 with TRBJ1-4; 9 bases match TRBD1. Germline V gene lookup returns CDR1 SQVTM and CDR2 ANQGSEA. V was clipped by 8 bases and J by 7 bases; unmatched bases: 17. The length of the CDR3 is 16 residues. CDR3 DNA: TGCAGCCACCACGCGGGACAGGGCCACAAGGGTGAAAAACTGTTTTTT. Translating gives CSHHAGQGHKGEKLFF.

This clonotype has a handful of counts. V usage is TRBV6-2 or TRBV6-3 and J usage is TRBJ2-1, with D maybe TRBD1 (6 bases). The CDR3 consists of 15 residues. V was shortened by 5 bases and J by 4 bases, with 15 bases between the two germline ends. CDR1 MNHEY and CDR2 SVGEGT come from the germline V gene. CDR3 DNA: TGTGCCAGCAGTCGAACAGGGTCCGGATACAATGAGCAGTTCTTC. Translated: CASSRTGSGYNEQFF.

V usage is TRBV20-1 and J usage is TRBJ1-1, with D hard to call. In germline, CDR1 is DFQATT, CDR2 SNEGSKA (reference sequence). Trimming took off 5 bases at V and 1 base at J, with 8 bases between the two ends. This CDR3 has 12 residues. CDR3 residues: CSAATWNTEAFF. The CDR3 nucleotides read TGCAGTGCTGCTACATGGAACACTGAAGCTTTCTTT.

The chain combines TRBV6-2 or TRBV6-3 with TRBJ2-7; 10 nucleotides match TRBD2. Trimming took 5 bases from V and 1 from J; bases not matched to a gene: 5. The CDR3 is 15 residues long. Germline CDR1 MNHEY, CDR2 SVGEGT. The CDR3 sequence is CASSLAGAVSYEQYF. Written as DNA, the CDR3 is TGTGCCAGCAGTCTAGCGGGGGCAGTATCCTACGAGCAGTACTTC.

This clonotype has a handful of counts. CDR3 loop: CSAQSSWGYGYTF. CDR3 coding DNA: TGCAGTGCCCAATCTAGCTGGGGCTATGGCTACACCTTC. The chain employs TRBV20-1 and TRBJ1-2; the D is unclear. V lost 6 bases to trimming and J lost 4 bases, with 15 bases between them. In germline, CDR1 is DFQATT, CDR2 SNEGSKA (reference sequence). CDR3 length equals 13 residues.

The chain carries TRBV11-3 and TRBJ2-2; D is perhaps TRBD2 (5 bases). The germline gives CDR1 SGHNT, CDR2 YENEEA. CDR3 size: 20 residues. Trimming removed 2 bases at V and 6 bases at J, with 28 bases between. The CDR3 protein is CASSLQRGKALPSVSGELFF. The CDR3 DNA sequence: TGTGCCAGCAGCTTACAACGAGGGAAAGCCCTACCATCCGTTTCCGGGGAGCTGTTTTTT.

V is TRBV7-2 and J is TRBJ2-7; no reliable D call. With 1 base removed from V and 7 bases from J, the gap between germline ends came to 8 bases. Germline CDR1 is SGHTA and CDR2 is FQGNSA. The CDR3 runs 12 residues. CDR3 residues: CASSLVVGEQYF. In nucleotides, the CDR3 is TGTGCCAGCAGCTTAGTCGTGGGGGAGCAGTACTTC.

Comment on this clonotype: The DNA is left out, because the CDR3 cannot be placed on it with certainty; the CDR3 is given as TCRdb lists it. The V call is TRBV7-9, the J call TRBJ2-7. Both ends counted, the CDR3 spans 24 residues. Germline-derived CDR1 and CDR2 are SEHNR and FQNEAQ (reference sequence). This CDR3 reads CASTNQTSMYLCASSFRSSYEQYF.

This clonotype turned up a few times. This sequence joins TRBV27 and TRBJ1-2; D possibly corresponds to TRBD1 (5 bases). Germline CDR1 reads MNHEY; CDR2 reads SMNVEV (reference sequence). CDR3 length: 15 amino acids. Trimming pared 6 bases from V and 4 bases from J, leaving 18 bases between. CDR3 loop: CASRSVWGRSYGYTF. The CDR3 DNA follows: TGTGCCAGCAGATCAGTTTGGGGACGGTCCTATGGCTACACCTTC.

The chain combines TRBV27 with TRBJ1-1; a weak D match, TRBD1 (5 bases). The germline gives CDR1 MNHEY, CDR2 SMNVEV (reference sequence). The CDR3 contains 14 residues. V lost 3 bases to trimming and J lost 6 bases, with 14 bases between them. Here the CDR3 DNA reads TGTGCCAGCAGTTTCCATCAGGGAAGGTCTGAAGCTTTCTTT. It is translated as CASSFHQGRSEAFF.

The CDR3 DNA is TGCGCCAGCAGCCCGGGGGGTAGGAGCACAGATACGCAGTATTTT. It codes for CASSPGGRSTDTQYF. This chain uses TRBV5-1 with TRBJ2-3; 7 positions match TRBD2. The CDR3 loop spans 15 amino acids. CDR1 is SGHRS, CDR2 YFSETQ, per germline. V trimming: 4 bases; J trimming: 0 bases; junction bases outside the gene matches: 5.